Detailed here is one T cell receptor beta chain. Its specificity is not known. The donors were part of the approximately 130-subject validation cohort, which stood apart from the approximately 700-subject first cohort. The entry originates in a study of cytomegalovirus exposure and HLA in healthy donors. General study results and limits: Accounts indicate the classifier identified cytomegalovirus status with strong specificity and sensitivity. According to the study, roughly 160 TCR beta chains were cytomegalovirus-associated. First-cohort TCR clusters were later found to tend to co-occur in the approximately 110 validation repertoires.

Deletions cut 0 bases from V and 3 bases from J, with 12 bases between. This CDR3 spans 15 amino acids. The germline CDR1 and CDR2 sequences are MNHEY and SVGAGI. The data were produced by immunoSEQ multiplex PCR, yet TCRdb's version contains in-frame clones alone and is incomplete. The data hold about 55,000 clones, with about nine tenths observed a single time. The sample comprised PBMCs. The source is a man aged 18 to 30 in good health and CMV-seronegative. This rearrangement joins TRBV6-5 to TRBJ2-7; D perhaps matches TRBD1 (7 bases). The CDR3 sequence is CASSYSGGQNYEQYF. In DNA form, the CDR3 reads TGTGCCAGCAGTTACTCGGGGGGACAGAACTACGAGCAGTACTTC.